The clone carrying this T cell receptor beta chain was picked up many times. Each CDR3 protein is one row after TCRdb ran MiXCR on the 5' RACE reads. The sample records tens of thousands of distinct CDR3 sequences, roughly 12% being singletons. This record comes from a study of early T cells in non-severe SARS-CoV-2 infection. This CDR3 is built from 17 residues. Trimming pared 2 bases from V and 0 bases from J, leaving 16 bases between. Germline CDR1 SGHVS, CDR2 FNYEAQ. Sequences were obtained from whole blood. This clonotype was sampled from an adult who was a healthcare worker with PCR-confirmed SARS-CoV-2 infection or an uninfected control (not recorded which). The V and J genes are TRBV7-6 and TRBJ1-1; D may be TRBD1 (6 bases). The CDR3 sequence: CASSLLSRGPLNTEAFF. For the CDR3, the DNA is TGTGCCAGCAGCTTACTTTCTCGGGGGCCGTTGAACACTGAAGCTTTCTTT.